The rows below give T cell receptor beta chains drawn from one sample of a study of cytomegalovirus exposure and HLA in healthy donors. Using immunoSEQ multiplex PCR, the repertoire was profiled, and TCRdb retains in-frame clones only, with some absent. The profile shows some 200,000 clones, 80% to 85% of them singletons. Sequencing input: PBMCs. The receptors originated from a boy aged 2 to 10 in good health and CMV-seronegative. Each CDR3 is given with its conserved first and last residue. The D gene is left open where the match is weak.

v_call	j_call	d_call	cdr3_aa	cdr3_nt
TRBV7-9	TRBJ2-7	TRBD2	CASSSKGWTSGTLYEQYF	TGTGCCAGCAGCTCGAAGGGGTGGACTAGCGGGACATTATACGAGCAGTACTTC
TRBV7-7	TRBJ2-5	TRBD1	CASSLAAAGGRETQYF	TGTGCTAGCAGCTTAGCGGCCGCAGGGGGCCGAGAGACCCAGTACTTC
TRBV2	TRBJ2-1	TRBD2	CASSLLAGGYNEQFF	TGTGCCAGCAGCCTACTAGCGGGGGGCTACAATGAGCAGTTCTTC
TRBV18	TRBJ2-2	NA	CASSPLATNTGELFF	TGTGCCAGCTCCCCCCTAGCGACCAACACCGGGGAGCTGTTTTTT
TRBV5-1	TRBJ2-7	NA	CASSLNSPTATYEQYF	TGCGCCAGCAGCTTGAATTCCCCTACAGCAACCTACGAGCAGTACTTC
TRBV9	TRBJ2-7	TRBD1	CASSASGQFVKEQYF	TGTGCCAGCAGCGCCTCGGGACAGTTTGTTAAGGAGCAGTACTTC
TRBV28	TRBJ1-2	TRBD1	CASSSDRVYGYTF	TGTGCCAGCAGTTCGGACAGGGTATATGGCTACACCTTC
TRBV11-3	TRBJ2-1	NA	CASSLGVEQFF	TGTGCCAGCAGCTTAGGCGTTGAGCAGTTCTTC
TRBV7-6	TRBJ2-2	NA	CASSLVGNTGELFF	TGTGCCAGCAGCTTAGTGGGCAACACCGGGGAGCTGTTTTTT
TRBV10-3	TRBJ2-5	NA	CAISGAGIQETQYF	TGTGCCATCAGTGGGGCAGGGATCCAAGAGACCCAGTACTTC
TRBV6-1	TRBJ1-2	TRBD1	CASSEGQGGSYGYTF	TGTGCCAGCAGTGAAGGACAGGGGGGTAGCTATGGCTACACCTTC
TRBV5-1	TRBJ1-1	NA	CASSLTGSNTEAFF	TGCGCCAGCAGCTTGACAGGATCGAACACTGAAGCTTTCTTT
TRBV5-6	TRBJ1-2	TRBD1	CASSNIPGQGHGYTF	TGTGCCAGCAGCAATATACCGGGACAGGGACATGGCTACACCTTC
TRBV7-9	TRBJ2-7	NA	CASSFRVDEQYF	TGTGCCAGCAGCTTTCGTGTCGACGAGCAGTACTTC
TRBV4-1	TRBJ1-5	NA	CASSQEVGHGEQPQHF	TGCGCCAGCAGCCAAGAGGTAGGGCATGGGGAGCAGCCCCAGCATTTT
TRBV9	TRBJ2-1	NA	CASSVTTGQTSYNEQFF	TGTGCCAGCAGCGTGACGACAGGCCAAACGTCCTACAATGAGCAGTTCTTC
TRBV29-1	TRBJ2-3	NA	CSARQSHTDTQYF	TGCAGCGCTAGGCAGTCACACACAGATACGCAGTATTTT
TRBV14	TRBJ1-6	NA	CASGGLNSPLHF	TGTGCCAGCGGCGGCCTTAATTCACCCCTCCACTTT
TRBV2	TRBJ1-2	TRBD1	CASSPGTGPYGYTF	TGTGCCAGCAGTCCCGGGACAGGGCCTTATGGCTACACCTTC
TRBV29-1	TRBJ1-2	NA	CSVGGGRHGYTF	TGCAGCGTGGGGGGTGGACGCCATGGCTACACCTTC
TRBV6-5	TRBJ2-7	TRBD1	CASFMGQGLHEQYF	TGTGCCAGCTTTATGGGACAGGGGTTACACGAGCAGTACTTC
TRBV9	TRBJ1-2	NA	CASSVGTGSYGYTF	TGTGCCAGCAGCGTAGGGACCGGGAGCTATGGCTACACCTTC
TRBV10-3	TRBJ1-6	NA	CAISESMISGGSPLHF	TGTGCCATCAGTGAGTCGATGATTTCTGGGGGGTCACCCCTCCACTTT
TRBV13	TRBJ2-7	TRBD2	CASSLGTSAYEQYF	TGTGCCAGCAGCTTAGGGACTAGCGCATACGAGCAGTACTTC
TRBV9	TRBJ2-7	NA	CASSVVSQSHEQYF	TGTGCCAGCAGCGTAGTATCACAGAGCCACGAGCAGTACTTC
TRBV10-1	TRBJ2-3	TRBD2	CASSEGVSGETDTQYF	TGCGCCAGCAGTGAGGGGGTTAGCGGGGAAACAGATACGCAGTATTTT
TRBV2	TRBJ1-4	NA	CASEIGRVLHVGEKLFF	TGTGCCAGCGAAATCGGCAGGGTATTACATGTTGGTGAAAAACTGTTTTTT
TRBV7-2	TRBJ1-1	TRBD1	CASSFTGGQILEAFF	TGTGCCAGCAGCTTCACAGGGGGACAAATTCTCGAAGCTTTCTTT
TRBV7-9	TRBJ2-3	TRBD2	CASSLLAGAGTQYF	TGTGCCAGCAGCTTACTAGCGGGAGCAGGTACGCAGTATTTT